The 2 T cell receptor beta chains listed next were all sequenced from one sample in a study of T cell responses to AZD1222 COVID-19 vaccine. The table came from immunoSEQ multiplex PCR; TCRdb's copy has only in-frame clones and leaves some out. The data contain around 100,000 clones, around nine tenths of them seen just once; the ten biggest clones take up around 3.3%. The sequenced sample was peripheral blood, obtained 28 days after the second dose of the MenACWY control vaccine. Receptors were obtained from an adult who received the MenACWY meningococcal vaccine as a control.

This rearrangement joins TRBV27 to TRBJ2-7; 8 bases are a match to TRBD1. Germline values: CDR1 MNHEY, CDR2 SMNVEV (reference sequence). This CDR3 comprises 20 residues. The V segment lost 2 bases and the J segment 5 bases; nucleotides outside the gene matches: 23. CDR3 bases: TGTGCCAGCAGTTTAAGTATATTTAGCCCAGGACAGGGCAGATTCCACGAGCAGTACTTC. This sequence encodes CASSLSIFSPGQGRFHEQYF.

CDR3: CASSQTDRLNYGYTF. CDR3 DNA: TGTGCCAGCAGCCAAACGGACAGGCTAAACTATGGCTACACCTTC. The J gene is TRBJ1-2, the V gene TRBV4-2; 7 bases are shared with TRBD1. CDR3 size: 15 residues. The germline V gene has CDR1 LGHNA and CDR2 YNFKEQ. V gave up 2 bases and J gave up 2 bases; unmatched junction bases: 5.